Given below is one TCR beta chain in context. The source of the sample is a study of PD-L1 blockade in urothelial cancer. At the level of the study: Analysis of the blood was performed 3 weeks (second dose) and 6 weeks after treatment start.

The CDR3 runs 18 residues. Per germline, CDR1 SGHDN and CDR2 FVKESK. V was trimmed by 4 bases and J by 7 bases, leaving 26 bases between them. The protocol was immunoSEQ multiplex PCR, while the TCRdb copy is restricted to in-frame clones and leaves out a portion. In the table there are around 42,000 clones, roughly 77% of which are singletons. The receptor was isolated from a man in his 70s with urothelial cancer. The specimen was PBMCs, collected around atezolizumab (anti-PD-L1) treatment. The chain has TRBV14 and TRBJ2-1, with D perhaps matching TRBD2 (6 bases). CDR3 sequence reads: CASSRRRFRGAGGNEQFF. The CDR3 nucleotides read TGTGCCAGCAGCCGGCGTCGGTTTCGCGGGGCTGGCGGGAATGAGCAGTTCTTC.